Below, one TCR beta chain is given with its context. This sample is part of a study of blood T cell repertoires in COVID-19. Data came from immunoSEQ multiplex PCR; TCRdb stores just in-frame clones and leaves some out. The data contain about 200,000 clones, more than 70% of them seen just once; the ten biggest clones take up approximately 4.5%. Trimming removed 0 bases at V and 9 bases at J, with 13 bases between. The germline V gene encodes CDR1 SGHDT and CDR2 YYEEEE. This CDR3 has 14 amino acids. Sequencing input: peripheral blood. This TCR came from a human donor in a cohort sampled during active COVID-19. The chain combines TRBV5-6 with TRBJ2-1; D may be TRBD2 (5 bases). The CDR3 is CASSLAIAIAEQFF. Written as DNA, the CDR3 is TGTGCCAGCAGCTTGGCTATAGCGATTGCTGAGCAGTTCTTC. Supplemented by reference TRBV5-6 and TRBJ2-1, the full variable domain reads DAGVTQSPTHLIKTRGQQVTLRCSPKSGHDTVSWYQQALGQGPQFIFQYYEEEERQRGNFPDRFSGHQFPNYSSELNVNALLLGDSALYLCASSLAIAIAEQFFGPGTRLTVL.